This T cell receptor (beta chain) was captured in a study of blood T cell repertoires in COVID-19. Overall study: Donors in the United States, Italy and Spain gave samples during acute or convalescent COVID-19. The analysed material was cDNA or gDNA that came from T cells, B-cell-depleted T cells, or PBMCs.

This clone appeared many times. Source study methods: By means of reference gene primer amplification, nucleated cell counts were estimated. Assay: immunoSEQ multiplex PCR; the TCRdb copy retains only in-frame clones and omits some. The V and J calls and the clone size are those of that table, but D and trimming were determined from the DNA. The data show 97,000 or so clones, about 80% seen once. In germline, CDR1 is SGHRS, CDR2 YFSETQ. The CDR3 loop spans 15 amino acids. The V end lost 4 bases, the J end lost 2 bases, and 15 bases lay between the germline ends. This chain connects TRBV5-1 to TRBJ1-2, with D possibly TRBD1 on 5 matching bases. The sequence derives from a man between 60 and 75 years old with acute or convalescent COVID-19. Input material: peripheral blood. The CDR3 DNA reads TGCGCCAGCAGCGGGACTCTCGGGCGGAACTATGGCTACACCTTC. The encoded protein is CASSGTLGRNYGYTF.